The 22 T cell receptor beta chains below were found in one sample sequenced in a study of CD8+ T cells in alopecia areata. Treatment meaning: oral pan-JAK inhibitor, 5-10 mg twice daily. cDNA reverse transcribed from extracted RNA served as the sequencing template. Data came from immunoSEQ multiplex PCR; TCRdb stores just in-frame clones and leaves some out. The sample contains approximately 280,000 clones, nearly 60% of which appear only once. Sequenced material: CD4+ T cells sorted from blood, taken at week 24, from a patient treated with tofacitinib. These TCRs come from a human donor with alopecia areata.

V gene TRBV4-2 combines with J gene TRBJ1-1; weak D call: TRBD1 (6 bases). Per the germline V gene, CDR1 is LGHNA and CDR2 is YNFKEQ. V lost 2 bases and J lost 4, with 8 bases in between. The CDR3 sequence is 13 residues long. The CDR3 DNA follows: TGTGCCAGCAGCCAACAGGGGAGCACTGAAGCTTTCTTT. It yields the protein CASSQQGSTEAFF.

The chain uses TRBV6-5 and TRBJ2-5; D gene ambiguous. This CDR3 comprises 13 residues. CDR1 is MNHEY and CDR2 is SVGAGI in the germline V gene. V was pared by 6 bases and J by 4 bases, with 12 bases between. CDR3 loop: CASSRSDPETQYF. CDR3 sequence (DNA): TGTGCCAGCAGCCGGTCGGATCCAGAGACCCAGTACTTC.

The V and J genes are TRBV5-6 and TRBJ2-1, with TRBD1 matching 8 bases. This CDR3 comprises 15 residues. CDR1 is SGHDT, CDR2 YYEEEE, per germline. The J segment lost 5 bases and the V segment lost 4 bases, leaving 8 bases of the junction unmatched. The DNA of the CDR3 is TGTGCCAGCAGCGGAAGACAGGGGAATGACAATGAGCAGTTCTTC. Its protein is CASSGRQGNDNEQFF.

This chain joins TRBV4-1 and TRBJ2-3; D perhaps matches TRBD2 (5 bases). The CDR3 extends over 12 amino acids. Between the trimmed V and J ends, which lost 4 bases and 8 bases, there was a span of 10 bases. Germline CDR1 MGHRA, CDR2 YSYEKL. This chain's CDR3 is CASSLREGTQYF. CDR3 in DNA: TGCGCCAGCAGCCTAAGAGAGGGTACGCAGTATTTT.

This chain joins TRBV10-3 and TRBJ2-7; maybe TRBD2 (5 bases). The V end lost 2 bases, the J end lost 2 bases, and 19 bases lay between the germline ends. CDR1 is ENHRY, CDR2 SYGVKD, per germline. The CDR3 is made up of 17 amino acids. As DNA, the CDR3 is TGTGCCATCAGTGAGATGGGGAGTTGGGGAGACCCCTACGAGCAGTACTTC. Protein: CAISEMGSWGDPYEQYF.

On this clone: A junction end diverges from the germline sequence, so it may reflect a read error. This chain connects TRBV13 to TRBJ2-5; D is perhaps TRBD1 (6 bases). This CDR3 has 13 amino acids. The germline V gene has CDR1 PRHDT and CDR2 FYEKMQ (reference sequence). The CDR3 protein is CASSPRGTGTVNF. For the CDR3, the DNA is TGTGCCAGCAGCCCCAGGGGTACCGGGACGGTAAACTTC.

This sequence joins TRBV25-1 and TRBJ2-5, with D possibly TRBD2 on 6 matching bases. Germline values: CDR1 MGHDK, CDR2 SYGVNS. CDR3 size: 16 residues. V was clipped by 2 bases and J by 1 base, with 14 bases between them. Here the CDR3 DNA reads TGTGCCAGCAGTGAACGGCGAGGGCGGGGCCAAGAGACCCAGTACTTC. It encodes CASSERRGRGQETQYF.

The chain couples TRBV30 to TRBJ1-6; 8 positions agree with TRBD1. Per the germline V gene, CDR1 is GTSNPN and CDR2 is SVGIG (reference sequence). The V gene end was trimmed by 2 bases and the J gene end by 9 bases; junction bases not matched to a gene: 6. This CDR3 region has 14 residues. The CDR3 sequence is CAWSSGQVLSPLHF. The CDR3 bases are TGTGCCTGGAGTTCGGGACAGGTGCTTTCACCCCTCCACTTT.

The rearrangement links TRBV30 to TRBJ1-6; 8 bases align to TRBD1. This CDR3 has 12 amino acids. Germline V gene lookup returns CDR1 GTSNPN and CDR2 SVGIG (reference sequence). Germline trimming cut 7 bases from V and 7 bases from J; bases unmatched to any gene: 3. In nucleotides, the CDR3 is TGTGCCTTGGACAGGGCGAATTCACCCCTCCACTTT. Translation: CALDRANSPLHF.

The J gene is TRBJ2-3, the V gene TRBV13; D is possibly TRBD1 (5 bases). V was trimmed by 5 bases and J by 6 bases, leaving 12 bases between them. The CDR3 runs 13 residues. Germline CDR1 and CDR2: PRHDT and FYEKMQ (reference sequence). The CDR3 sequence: CASSPLGVDTQYF. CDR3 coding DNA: TGTGCCAGCAGCCCATTAGGGGTTGATACGCAGTATTTT.

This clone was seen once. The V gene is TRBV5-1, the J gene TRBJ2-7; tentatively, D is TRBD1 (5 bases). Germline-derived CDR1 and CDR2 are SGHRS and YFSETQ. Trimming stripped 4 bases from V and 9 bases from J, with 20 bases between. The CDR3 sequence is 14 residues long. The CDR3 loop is CASSLSSAGWLQYF. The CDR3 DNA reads TGCGCCAGCAGCCTATCGTCGGCAGGGTGGTTGCAGTACTTC. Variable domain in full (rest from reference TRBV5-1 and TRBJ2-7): KAGVTQTPRYLIKTRGQQVTLSCSPISGHRSVSWYQQTPGQGLQFLFEYFSETQRNKGNFPGRFSGRQFSNSRSEMNVSTLELGDSALYLCASSLSSAGWLQYFGPGTRLTVT.

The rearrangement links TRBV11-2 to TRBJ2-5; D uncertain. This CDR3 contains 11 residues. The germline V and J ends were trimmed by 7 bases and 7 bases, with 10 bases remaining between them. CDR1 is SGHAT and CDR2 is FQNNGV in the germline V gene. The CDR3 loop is CASTLDGTQYF. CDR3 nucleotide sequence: TGTGCCAGCACCCTTGACGGGACCCAGTACTTC.

The CDR3 bases are TGTGCCACCAGCCAGGCCCGCGGACTATTGGCCAACATTCAGTACTTC. Protein: CATSQARGLLANIQYF. The chain recombines TRBV15 with TRBJ2-4; possible D gene TRBD2, 6 bases. CDR3 size: 16 residues. The V gene lost 5 bases and the J gene lost 7 bases, with 21 bases spanning the gap. CDR1 LNHNV and CDR2 YYDKDF come from the germline V gene (reference sequence).

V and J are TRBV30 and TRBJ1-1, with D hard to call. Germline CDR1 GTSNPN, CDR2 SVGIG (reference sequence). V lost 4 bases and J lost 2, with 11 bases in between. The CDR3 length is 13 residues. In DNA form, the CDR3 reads TGTGCCTGGAATGGCCAGGCAAACACTGAAGCTTTCTTT. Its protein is CAWNGQANTEAFF.

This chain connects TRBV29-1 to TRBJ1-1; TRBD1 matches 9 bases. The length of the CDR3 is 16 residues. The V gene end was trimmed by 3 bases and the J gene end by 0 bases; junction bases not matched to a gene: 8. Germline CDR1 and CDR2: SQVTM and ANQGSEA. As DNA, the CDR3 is TGCAGCGTTGAGGCCCGGGACAGGGTGTTGAACACTGAAGCTTTCTTT. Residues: CSVEARDRVLNTEAFF. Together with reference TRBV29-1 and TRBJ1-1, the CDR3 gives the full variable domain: SAVISQKPSRDICQRGTSLTIQCQVDSQVTMMFWYRQQPGQSLTLIATANQGSEATYESGFVIDKFPISRPNLTFSTLTVSNMSPEDSSIYLCSVEARDRVLNTEAFFGQGTRLTVV.

CDR3 loop: CASSVELAASTDTQYF. Written as DNA, the CDR3 is TGTGCCAGCAGCGTAGAGTTAGCGGCTAGCACAGATACGCAGTATTTT. The chain employs TRBV9 and TRBJ2-3, with D possibly matching TRBD2 (6 bases). The CDR3 loop spans 16 amino acids. V lost 0 bases and J lost 0, with 11 bases in between. Germline V CDR1 and CDR2: SGDLS, YYNGEE.

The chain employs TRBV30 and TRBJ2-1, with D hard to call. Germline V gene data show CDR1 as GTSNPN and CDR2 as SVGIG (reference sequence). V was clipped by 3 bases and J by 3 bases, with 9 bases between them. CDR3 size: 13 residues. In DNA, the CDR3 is TGTGCCTGGAGAAGGTATAACTACAATGAGCAGTTCTTC. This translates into CAWRRYNYNEQFF.

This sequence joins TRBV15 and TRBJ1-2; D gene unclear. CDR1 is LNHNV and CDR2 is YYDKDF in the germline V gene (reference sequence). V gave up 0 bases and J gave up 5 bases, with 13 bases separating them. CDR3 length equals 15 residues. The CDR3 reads CATSRDREVWYGYTF. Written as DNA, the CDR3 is TGTGCCACCAGCAGAGATCGGGAGGTTTGGTATGGCTACACCTTC.

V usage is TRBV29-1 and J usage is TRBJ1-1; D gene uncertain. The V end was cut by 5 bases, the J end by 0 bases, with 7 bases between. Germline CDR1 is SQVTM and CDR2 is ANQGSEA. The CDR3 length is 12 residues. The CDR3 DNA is TGCAGCGTTTTTGTTGTGAACACTGAAGCTTTCTTT. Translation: CSVFVVNTEAFF. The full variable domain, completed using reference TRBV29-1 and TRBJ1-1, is SAVISQKPSRDICQRGTSLTIQCQVDSQVTMMFWYRQQPGQSLTLIATANQGSEATYESGFVIDKFPISRPNLTFSTLTVSNMSPEDSSIYLCSVFVVNTEAFFGQGTRLTVV.

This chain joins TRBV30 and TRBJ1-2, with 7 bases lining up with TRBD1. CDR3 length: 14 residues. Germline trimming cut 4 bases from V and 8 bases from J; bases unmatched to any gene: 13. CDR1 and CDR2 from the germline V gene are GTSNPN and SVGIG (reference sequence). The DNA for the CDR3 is TGTGCCTGGATCCTACAAGAGACAGGGAGCGGCTACACCTTC. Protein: CAWILQETGSGYTF.

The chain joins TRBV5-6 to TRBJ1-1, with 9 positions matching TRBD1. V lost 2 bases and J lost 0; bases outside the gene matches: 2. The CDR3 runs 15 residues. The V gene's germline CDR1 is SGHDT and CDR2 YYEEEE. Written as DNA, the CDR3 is TGTGCCAGCAGCTTAGGGACAGGGTTGAACACTGAAGCTTTCTTT. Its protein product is CASSLGTGLNTEAFF.

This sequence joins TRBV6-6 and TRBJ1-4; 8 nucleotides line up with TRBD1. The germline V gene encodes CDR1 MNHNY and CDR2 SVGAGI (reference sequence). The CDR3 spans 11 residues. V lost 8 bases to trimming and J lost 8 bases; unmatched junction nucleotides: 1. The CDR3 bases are TGTGCCAGCGACAGGGGCGAAAAACTGTTTTTT. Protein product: CASDRGEKLFF.